This is a list of T cell receptor beta chains from one sample in a study of T cell responses to AZD1222 COVID-19 vaccine. Method: immunoSEQ multiplex PCR; TCRdb's copy keeps in-frame clones and lacks some. The table records approximately 89,000 clones, less than 95% of them present only once. The material was peripheral blood, obtained 28 days after the second AZD1222 dose. Receptor source: an adult who received the AZD1222 COVID-19 vaccine. Both conserved end residues are part of each CDR3.

TRBV3-1/TRBV3-2	CASSHQRGGSYNEQFF
TRBV29-1	CSVIRTGGSDGYTF
TRBV25-1	CASSGGRSYTDTQYF
TRBV9	CASSVVRPGGNTEAFF
TRBV5-4	CASSLVGVQGGYTF
TRBV27	CASSYPRAGSSGANVLTF
TRBV5-6	CASSPLFRGPSSYEQYF
TRBV27	CASSRGPNYEQYF
TRBV5-1	CASSLASAGGRNEQFF
TRBV29-1	CSGRESFNTEAFF
TRBV21-1	CASNTRRSSYEQYF
TRBV6-6	CASIGQLYSYEQYF
TRBV10-3	CAISEEGGLTTNEKLFF
TRBV10-3	CAISPKGSGATDTQYF
TRBV10-3	CAISRDRGNTGELFF
TRBV6-5	CASSYSVSVYEQYF
TRBV29-1	CSVSRESQGAFF
TRBV9	CASSPRLGAGETQYF
TRBV6-5	CASSIAPGAVQFF
TRBV5-1	CASSSSSSGNTIYF
TRBV6-2/TRBV6-3	CASSTAGRATNEKLFF
TRBV23-1	CASPGGVYGYTF
TRBV5-1	CASSSTETGGTNSPLHF
TRBV15	CATSRPPPDRNGYTF
TRBV5-4	CASIRDRAANEQFF
TRBV5-1	CASSLYIAGGGTDTQYF
TRBV3-1/TRBV3-2	CASSQDFGTAGVLTF
TRBV28	CASSLPTGANYGYTF